The rows below give T cell receptor beta chains drawn from one sample of a study of PD-1 blockade in classical Hodgkin lymphoma. Only in-frame clones appear in the TCRdb table, and some are missing; sequencing was by immunoSEQ multiplex PCR. The sample carries roughly 40,000 clones, 87% recorded once. The sample here was peripheral blood mononuclear cells (PBMCs), taken at baseline. Source of these receptors: a human donor with classical Hodgkin lymphoma. CDR3s include the opening cysteine and the closing phenylalanine or tryptophan. The order of the fields is V gene, J gene, clone size, D gene, CDR3 protein, CDR3 DNA. D genes are given only for firm matches. A row's size may be missing; if present it is once, few, many or a size class.

v_call: TRBV9; j_call: TRBJ2-5; clone_size: .; d_call: .; cdr3_aa: CASSVRGGGETQYF; cdr3_nt: TGTGCCAGCAGCGTTCGGGGAGGGGGAGAGACCCAGTACTTC
v_call: TRBV28; j_call: TRBJ2-7; clone_size: .; d_call: TRBD1; cdr3_aa: CASSQDRGLDEQYF; cdr3_nt: TGTGCCAGCAGTCAGGACAGGGGTCTCGACGAGCAGTACTTC
v_call: TRBV10-1; j_call: TRBJ2-1; clone_size: .; d_call: .; cdr3_aa: CASSEFGSPLSGNEQFF; cdr3_nt: TGCGCCAGCAGTGAGTTCGGCAGTCCACTCTCCGGCAATGAGCAGTTCTTC
v_call: TRBV9; j_call: TRBJ2-6; clone_size: .; d_call: .; cdr3_aa: CASSVGWGPYPFSGANVLTF; cdr3_nt: TGTGCCAGCAGCGTAGGGTGGGGACCGTACCCCTTCTCTGGGGCCAACGTCCTGACTTTC
v_call: TRBV2; j_call: TRBJ2-1; clone_size: .; d_call: .; cdr3_aa: CASIGSGEQFF; cdr3_nt: TGTGCCAGCATAGGATCGGGTGAGCAGTTCTTC
v_call: TRBV4-3; j_call: TRBJ1-5; clone_size: few; d_call: .; cdr3_aa: CASSQVGNGQPQHF; cdr3_nt: TGCGCCAGCAGCCAAGTAGGGAATGGGCAGCCCCAGCATTTT
v_call: TRBV2; j_call: TRBJ2-5; clone_size: .; d_call: .; cdr3_aa: CASTAEQAQTQYF; cdr3_nt: TGTGCCAGCACCGCGGAACAGGCGCAGACCCAGTACTTC
v_call: TRBV7-2; j_call: TRBJ2-1; clone_size: .; d_call: TRBD2; cdr3_aa: CASSPKRLAGVVEQFF; cdr3_nt: TGTGCCAGCAGCCCGAAGAGGCTAGCGGGGGTAGTTGAGCAGTTCTTC
v_call: TRBV4-1; j_call: TRBJ2-7; clone_size: medium-sized; d_call: .; cdr3_aa: CASSHGGYSQWQYF; cdr3_nt: TGCGCCAGCAGCCACGGGGGCTATTCCCAATGGCAGTACTTC
v_call: TRBV18; j_call: TRBJ2-3; clone_size: .; d_call: .; cdr3_aa: CASSPGQYTQYF; cdr3_nt: TGTGCCAGCTCACCAGGGCAGTATACGCAGTATTTT
v_call: TRBV10-3; j_call: TRBJ2-7; clone_size: .; d_call: .; cdr3_aa: CAIRGLKESYEQYF; cdr3_nt: TGTGCCATCCGCGGCTTAAAGGAAAGCTACGAGCAGTACTTC
v_call: TRBV5-3; j_call: TRBJ1-1; clone_size: .; d_call: .; cdr3_aa: CAGPGAGLNTEAFF; cdr3_nt: TGTGCCGGCCCGGGTGCGGGCCTAAACACTGAAGCTTTCTTT
v_call: TRBV5-6; j_call: TRBJ2-2; clone_size: .; d_call: TRBD1; cdr3_aa: CASSFGQGWTGELFF; cdr3_nt: TGTGCCAGCAGCTTTGGACAGGGTTGGACCGGGGAGCTGTTTTTT
v_call: TRBV7-6; j_call: TRBJ2-7; clone_size: once; d_call: TRBD1; cdr3_aa: CASSLNGQGFYEQYF; cdr3_nt: TGTGCCAGCAGCTTAAACGGACAGGGATTCTACGAGCAGTACTTC
v_call: TRBV19; j_call: TRBJ2-3; clone_size: .; d_call: TRBD1; cdr3_aa: CASSPTETGIDTQYF; cdr3_nt: TGTGCCAGTAGTCCCACCGAGACAGGGATAGATACGCAGTATTTT
v_call: TRBV7-7; j_call: TRBJ2-3; clone_size: .; d_call: TRBD2; cdr3_aa: CASSLRGLAGDTQYF; cdr3_nt: TGTGCCAGCAGCTTACGGGGACTAGCGGGAGATACGCAGTATTTT
v_call: TRBV19; j_call: TRBJ2-1; clone_size: once; d_call: TRBD1; cdr3_aa: CASSVTGASYNEQFF; cdr3_nt: TGTGCCAGTAGCGTGACAGGGGCCTCCTACAATGAGCAGTTCTTC
v_call: TRBV11-3; j_call: TRBJ2-5; clone_size: .; d_call: .; cdr3_aa: CASSRPYQETQYF; cdr3_nt: TGTGCCAGCAGCCGCCCGTACCAAGAGACCCAGTACTTC
v_call: TRBV28; j_call: TRBJ2-7; clone_size: .; d_call: .; cdr3_aa: CASSFPGGYEQYF; cdr3_nt: TGTGCCAGCAGTTTCCCCGGGGGCTACGAGCAGTACTTC
v_call: TRBV28; j_call: TRBJ1-5; clone_size: .; d_call: .; cdr3_aa: CASSFEVSNQPQHF; cdr3_nt: TGTGCCAGCAGTTTTGAGGTGAGCAATCAGCCCCAGCATTTT
v_call: TRBV7-8; j_call: TRBJ2-7; clone_size: .; d_call: .; cdr3_aa: CASSPETVLYSYEQYF; cdr3_nt: TGTGCCAGCAGCCCGGAGACAGTACTCTACTCCTACGAGCAGTACTTC
v_call: TRBV5-8; j_call: TRBJ2-1; clone_size: .; d_call: TRBD2; cdr3_aa: CASSSGTSANNEQFF; cdr3_nt: TGTGCCAGCAGTTCCGGGACTAGCGCCAACAATGAGCAGTTCTTC
v_call: TRBV2; j_call: TRBJ1-6; clone_size: .; d_call: .; cdr3_aa: CASSARTAYNSPLHF; cdr3_nt: TGTGCCAGCAGTGCCCGGACAGCCTATAATTCACCCCTCCACTTT
v_call: TRBV6-6; j_call: TRBJ1-1; clone_size: .; d_call: .; cdr3_aa: CASSYVAREVAFF; cdr3_nt: TGTGCCAGCAGTTATGTGGCAAGGGAGGTTGCTTTCTTT
v_call: TRBV5-1; j_call: TRBJ2-3; clone_size: .; d_call: .; cdr3_aa: CASSLRTVTSTDTQYF; cdr3_nt: TGCGCCAGCAGCTTGAGGACAGTCACTAGCACAGATACGCAGTATTTT
v_call: TRBV7-9; j_call: TRBJ1-2; clone_size: .; d_call: .; cdr3_aa: CAGLRGPTHYGYTF; cdr3_nt: TGTGCCGGTTTACGGGGGCCGACCCACTATGGCTACACCTTC
v_call: TRBV1; j_call: TRBJ1-1; clone_size: .; d_call: .; cdr3_aa: CTSSQDKIRGELRSEAFF; cdr3_nt: TGCACCAGCAGCCAAGATAAGATAAGGGGGGAGTTGAGGTCTGAAGCTTTCTTT
v_call: TRBV7-6; j_call: TRBJ1-1; clone_size: .; d_call: .; cdr3_aa: CASSLRPGAEAFF; cdr3_nt: TGTGCCAGCAGCTTACGGCCGGGAGCTGAAGCTTTCTTT
v_call: TRBV18; j_call: TRBJ2-7; clone_size: once; d_call: .; cdr3_aa: CASSPSAGVDEQYF; cdr3_nt: TGTGCCAGCTCACCATCGGCAGGGGTGGACGAGCAGTACTTC
v_call: TRBV7-9; j_call: TRBJ1-1; clone_size: .; d_call: .; cdr3_aa: CASSLSGAGAFF; cdr3_nt: TGTGCCAGCAGCTTAAGTGGGGCGGGAGCTTTCTTT
v_call: TRBV5-1; j_call: TRBJ1-6; clone_size: .; d_call: TRBD1; cdr3_aa: CASSKEGAYGDSPLHF; cdr3_nt: TGCGCCAGCAGCAAGGAGGGGGCGTATGGAGATTCACCCCTCCACTTT
v_call: TRBV7-8; j_call: TRBJ2-7; clone_size: .; d_call: .; cdr3_aa: CASSGTSYEQYF; cdr3_nt: TGTGCCAGCAGCGGGACTTCCTACGAGCAGTACTTC
v_call: TRBV15; j_call: TRBJ2-5; clone_size: .; d_call: TRBD2; cdr3_aa: CATSRGWGTSGGQETQYF; cdr3_nt: TGTGCCACCAGCAGAGGGTGGGGGACTAGCGGGGGACAAGAGACCCAGTACTTC
v_call: TRBV19; j_call: TRBJ1-2; clone_size: once; d_call: .; cdr3_aa: CASSISPAPGYTF; cdr3_nt: TGTGCCAGTAGTATTTCGCCGGCTCCAGGCTACACCTTC
v_call: TRBV19; j_call: TRBJ1-5; clone_size: .; d_call: .; cdr3_aa: CASSMQGNQPQHF; cdr3_nt: TGTGCCAGTAGTATGCAGGGCAATCAGCCCCAGCATTTT
v_call: TRBV6-5; j_call: TRBJ2-2; clone_size: .; d_call: TRBD2; cdr3_aa: CASRGLAVPGELFF; cdr3_nt: TGTGCCAGCAGGGGACTAGCGGTGCCCGGGGAGCTGTTTTTT
v_call: TRBV14; j_call: TRBJ2-3; clone_size: .; d_call: .; cdr3_aa: CASSQALRTDTQYF; cdr3_nt: TGTGCCAGCAGCCAAGCATTAAGGACAGATACGCAGTATTTT
v_call: TRBV11-2; j_call: TRBJ2-1; clone_size: .; d_call: .; cdr3_aa: CASSRDRNRNEQFF; cdr3_nt: TGTGCCAGCAGCCGAGACAGGAATCGAAATGAGCAGTTCTTC
v_call: TRBV28; j_call: TRBJ1-2; clone_size: .; d_call: .; cdr3_aa: CASRPGARYGYTF; cdr3_nt: TGTGCCAGCAGGCCCGGGGCGCGGTATGGCTACACCTTC
v_call: TRBV7-2; j_call: TRBJ2-7; clone_size: .; d_call: .; cdr3_aa: CASSQTSNYEQYF; cdr3_nt: TGTGCCAGCAGCCAGACTTCTAACTACGAGCAGTACTTC
v_call: TRBV19; j_call: TRBJ1-1; clone_size: .; d_call: TRBD1; cdr3_aa: CASRIIQGQGVTEAFF; cdr3_nt: TGTGCCAGTAGGATTATACAGGGGCAAGGGGTCACTGAAGCTTTCTTT
v_call: TRBV18; j_call: TRBJ2-3; clone_size: .; d_call: TRBD1; cdr3_aa: CASSPGQGATDTQYF; cdr3_nt: TGTGCCAGCTCACCGGGACAGGGGGCAACAGATACGCAGTATTTT